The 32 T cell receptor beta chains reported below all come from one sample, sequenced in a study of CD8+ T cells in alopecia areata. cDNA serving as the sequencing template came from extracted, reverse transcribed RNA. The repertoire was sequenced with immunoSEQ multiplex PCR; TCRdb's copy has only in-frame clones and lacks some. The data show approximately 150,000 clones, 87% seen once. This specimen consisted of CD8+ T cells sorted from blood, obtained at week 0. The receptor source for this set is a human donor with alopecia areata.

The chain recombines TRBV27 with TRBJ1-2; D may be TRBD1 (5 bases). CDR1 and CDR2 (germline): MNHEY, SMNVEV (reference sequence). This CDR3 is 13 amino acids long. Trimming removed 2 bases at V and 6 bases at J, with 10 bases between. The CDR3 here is CASSLAGDHGYTF. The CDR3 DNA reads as TGTGCCAGCAGTTTAGCGGGGGATCATGGCTACACCTTC.

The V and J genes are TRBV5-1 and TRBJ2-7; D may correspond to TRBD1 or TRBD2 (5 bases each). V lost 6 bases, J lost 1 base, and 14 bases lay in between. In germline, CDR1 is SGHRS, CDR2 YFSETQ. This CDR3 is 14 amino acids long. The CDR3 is CASNTGTGSYEQYF. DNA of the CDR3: TGCGCCAGCAACACGGGGACCGGATCCTACGAGCAGTACTTC.

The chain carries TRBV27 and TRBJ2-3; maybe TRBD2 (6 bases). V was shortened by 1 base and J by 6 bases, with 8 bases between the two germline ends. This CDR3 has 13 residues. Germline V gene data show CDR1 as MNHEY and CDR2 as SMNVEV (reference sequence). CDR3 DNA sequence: TGTGCCAGCAGTTTATGGGGGGAGGATACGCAGTATTTT. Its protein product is CASSLWGEDTQYF.

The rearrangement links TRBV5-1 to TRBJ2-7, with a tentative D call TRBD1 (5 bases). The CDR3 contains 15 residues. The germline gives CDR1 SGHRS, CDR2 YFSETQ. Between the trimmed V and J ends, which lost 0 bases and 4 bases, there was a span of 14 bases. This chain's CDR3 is CASSLERTPVYEQYF. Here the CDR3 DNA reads TGCGCCAGCAGCTTGGAAAGGACACCTGTTTACGAGCAGTACTTC.

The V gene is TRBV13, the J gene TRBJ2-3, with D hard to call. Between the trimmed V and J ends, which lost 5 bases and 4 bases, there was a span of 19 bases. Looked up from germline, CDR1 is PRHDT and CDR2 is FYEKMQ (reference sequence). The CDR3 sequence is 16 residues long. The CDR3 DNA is TGTGCCAGCAGCCCAGGCGAAGGTCGGCCGCCAGATACGCAGTATTTT. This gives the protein CASSPGEGRPPDTQYF.

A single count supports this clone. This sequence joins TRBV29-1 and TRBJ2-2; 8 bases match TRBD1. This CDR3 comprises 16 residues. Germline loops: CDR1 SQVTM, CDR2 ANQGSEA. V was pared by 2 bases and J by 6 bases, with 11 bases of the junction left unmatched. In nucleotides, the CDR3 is TGCAGCGTTGAATCCAGGGGGCCACCCGACGCCGGGGAGCTGTTTTTT. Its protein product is CSVESRGPPDAGELFF.

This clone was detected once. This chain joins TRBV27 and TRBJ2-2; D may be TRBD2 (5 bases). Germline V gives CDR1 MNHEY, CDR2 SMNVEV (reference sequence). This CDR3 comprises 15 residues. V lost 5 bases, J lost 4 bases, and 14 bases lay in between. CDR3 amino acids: CASSTAGVSTGELFF. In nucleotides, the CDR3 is TGTGCCAGCAGTACGGCCGGGGTGAGCACCGGGGAGCTGTTTTTT.

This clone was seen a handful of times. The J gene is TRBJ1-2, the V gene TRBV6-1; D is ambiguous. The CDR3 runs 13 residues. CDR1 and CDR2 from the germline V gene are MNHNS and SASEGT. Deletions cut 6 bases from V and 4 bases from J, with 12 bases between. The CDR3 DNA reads TGTGCCAGCAGCTTCGGTATAACCTATGGCTACACCTTC. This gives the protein CASSFGITYGYTF.

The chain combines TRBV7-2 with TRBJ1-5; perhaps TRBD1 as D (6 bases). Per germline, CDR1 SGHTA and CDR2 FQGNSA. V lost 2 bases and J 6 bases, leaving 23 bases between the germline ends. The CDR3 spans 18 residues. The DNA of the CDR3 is TGTGCCAGCAGCTTAACGTACGAATCCGGGGGGGCCGGTCAGCCCCAGCATTTT. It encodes CASSLTYESGGAGQPQHF. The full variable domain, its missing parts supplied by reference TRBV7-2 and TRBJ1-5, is GAGVSQSPSNKVTEKGKDVELRCDPISGHTALYWYRQSLGQGLEFLIYFQGNSAPDKSGLPSDRFSAERTGGSVSTLTIQRTQQEDSAVYLCASSLTYESGGAGQPQHFGDGTRLSIL.

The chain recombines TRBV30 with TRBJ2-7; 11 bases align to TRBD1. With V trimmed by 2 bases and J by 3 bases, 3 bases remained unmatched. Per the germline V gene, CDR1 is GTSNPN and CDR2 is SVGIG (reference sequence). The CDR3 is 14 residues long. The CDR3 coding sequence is TGTGCCTGGAGTCGGGACAGGGGGAGCTACGAGCAGTACTTC. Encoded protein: CAWSRDRGSYEQYF.

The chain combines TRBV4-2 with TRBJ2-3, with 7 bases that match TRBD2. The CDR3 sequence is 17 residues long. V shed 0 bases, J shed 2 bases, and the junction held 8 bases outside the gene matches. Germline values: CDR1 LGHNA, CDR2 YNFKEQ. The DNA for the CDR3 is TGTGCCAGCAGCCAAGAATGGGCTAGCGGAACCACAGATACGCAGTATTTT. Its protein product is CASSQEWASGTTDTQYF.

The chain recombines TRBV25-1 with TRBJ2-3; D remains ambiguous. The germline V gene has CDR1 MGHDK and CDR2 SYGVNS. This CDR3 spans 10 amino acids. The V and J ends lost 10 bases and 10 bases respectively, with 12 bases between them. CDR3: CATGRGAQYF. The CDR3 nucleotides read TGTGCCACAGGACGAGGTGCGCAGTATTTT.

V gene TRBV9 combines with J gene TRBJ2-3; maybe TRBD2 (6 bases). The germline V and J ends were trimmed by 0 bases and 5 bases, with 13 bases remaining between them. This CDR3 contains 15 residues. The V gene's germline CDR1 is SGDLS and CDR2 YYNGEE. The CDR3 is CASSVAGVTVDTQYF. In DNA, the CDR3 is TGTGCCAGCAGCGTAGCGGGAGTAACTGTAGATACGCAGTATTTT.

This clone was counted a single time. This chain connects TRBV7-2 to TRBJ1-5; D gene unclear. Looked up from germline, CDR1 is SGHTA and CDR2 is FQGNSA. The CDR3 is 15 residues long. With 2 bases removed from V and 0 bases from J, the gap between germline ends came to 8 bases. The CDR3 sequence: CASSLFDNSNQPQHF. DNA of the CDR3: TGTGCCAGCAGCTTATTTGACAATAGCAATCAGCCCCAGCATTTT. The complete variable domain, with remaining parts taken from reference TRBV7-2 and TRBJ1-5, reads GAGVSQSPSNKVTEKGKDVELRCDPISGHTALYWYRQSLGQGLEFLIYFQGNSAPDKSGLPSDRFSAERTGGSVSTLTIQRTQQEDSAVYLCASSLFDNSNQPQHFGDGTRLSIL.

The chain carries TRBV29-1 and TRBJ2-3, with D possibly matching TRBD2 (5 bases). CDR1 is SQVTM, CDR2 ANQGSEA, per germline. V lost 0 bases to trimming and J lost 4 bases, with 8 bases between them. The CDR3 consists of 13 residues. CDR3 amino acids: CSVEDGGSDTQYF. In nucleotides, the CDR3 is TGCAGCGTTGAAGACGGAGGATCAGATACGCAGTATTTT.

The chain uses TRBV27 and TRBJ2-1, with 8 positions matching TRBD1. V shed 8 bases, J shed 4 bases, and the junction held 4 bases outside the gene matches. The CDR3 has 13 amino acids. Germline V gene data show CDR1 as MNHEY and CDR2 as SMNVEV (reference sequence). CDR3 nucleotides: TGTGCCAGCGGCAGGGGGCTTTACAATGAGCAGTTCTTC. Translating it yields CASGRGLYNEQFF.

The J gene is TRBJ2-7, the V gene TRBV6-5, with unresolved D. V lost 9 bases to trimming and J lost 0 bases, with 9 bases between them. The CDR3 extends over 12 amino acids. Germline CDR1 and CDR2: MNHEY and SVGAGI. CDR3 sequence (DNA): TGTGCCAGTTCCGATGACTCCTACGAGCAGTACTTC. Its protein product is CASSDDSYEQYF.

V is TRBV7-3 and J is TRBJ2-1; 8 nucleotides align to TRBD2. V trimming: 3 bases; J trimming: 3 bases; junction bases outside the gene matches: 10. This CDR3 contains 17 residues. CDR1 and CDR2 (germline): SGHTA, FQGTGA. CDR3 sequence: CASSFPMRGAFYNEQFF. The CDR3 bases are TGTGCCAGCAGCTTTCCGATGCGGGGGGCCTTCTACAATGAGCAGTTCTTC.

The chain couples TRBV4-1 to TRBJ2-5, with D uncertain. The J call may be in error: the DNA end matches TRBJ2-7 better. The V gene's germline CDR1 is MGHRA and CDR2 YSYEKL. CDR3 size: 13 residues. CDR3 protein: CASSQAETYEQYF. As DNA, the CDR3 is TGCGCCAGCAGCCAAGCGGAAACCTACGAGCAGTACTTC.

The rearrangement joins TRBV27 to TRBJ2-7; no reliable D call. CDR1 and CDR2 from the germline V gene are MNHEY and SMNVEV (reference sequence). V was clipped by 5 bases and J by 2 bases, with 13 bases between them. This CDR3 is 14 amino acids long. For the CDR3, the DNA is TGTGCCAGCAGTCCCAGTAGTTTACCCTACGAGCAGTACTTC. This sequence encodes CASSPSSLPYEQYF.

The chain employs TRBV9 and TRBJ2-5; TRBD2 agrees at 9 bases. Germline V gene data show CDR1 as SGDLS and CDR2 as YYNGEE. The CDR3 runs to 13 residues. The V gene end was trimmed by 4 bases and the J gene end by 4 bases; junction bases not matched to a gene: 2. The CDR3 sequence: CASSRSGGETQYF. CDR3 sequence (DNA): TGTGCCAGCAGCCGTAGCGGGGGAGAGACCCAGTACTTC.

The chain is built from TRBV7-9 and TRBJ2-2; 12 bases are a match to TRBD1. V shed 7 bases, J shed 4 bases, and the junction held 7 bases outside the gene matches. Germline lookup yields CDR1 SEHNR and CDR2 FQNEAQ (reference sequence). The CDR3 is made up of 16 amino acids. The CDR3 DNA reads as TGTGCCAGCACCGGGACAGGGGGCTTCGGCACCGGGGAGCTGTTTTTT. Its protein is CASTGTGGFGTGELFF.

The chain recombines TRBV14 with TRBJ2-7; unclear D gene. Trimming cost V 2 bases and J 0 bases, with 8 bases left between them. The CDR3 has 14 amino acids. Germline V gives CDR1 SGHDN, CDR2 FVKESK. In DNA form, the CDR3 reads TGTGCCAGCAGCCAATTGGTGGGCTCCTACGAGCAGTACTTC. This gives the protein CASSQLVGSYEQYF.

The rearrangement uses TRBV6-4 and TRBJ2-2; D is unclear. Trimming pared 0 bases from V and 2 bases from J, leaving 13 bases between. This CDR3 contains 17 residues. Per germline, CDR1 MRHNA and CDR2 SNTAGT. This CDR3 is CASSDSPGWGNTGELFF. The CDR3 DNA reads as TGTGCCAGCAGTGACTCCCCTGGGTGGGGAAACACCGGGGAGCTGTTTTTT.

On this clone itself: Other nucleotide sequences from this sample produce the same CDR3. CDR3 region: CASSLGQVYEQYF. The CDR3 DNA reads as TGTGCCAGCAGCCTGGGACAGGTCTACGAGCAGTACTTC. This sequence joins TRBV7-9 and TRBJ2-7; TRBD1 agrees at 8 bases. Looked up from germline, CDR1 is SEHNR and CDR2 is FQNEAQ (reference sequence). The CDR3 has 13 residues. Trimming cost V 5 bases and J 3 bases; bases outside gene matches: 3.

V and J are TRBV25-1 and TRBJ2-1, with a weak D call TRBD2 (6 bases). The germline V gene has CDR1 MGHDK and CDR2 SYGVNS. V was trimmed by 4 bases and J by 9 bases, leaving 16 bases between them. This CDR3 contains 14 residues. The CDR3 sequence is CASSGDGTGGEQFF. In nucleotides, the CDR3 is TGTGCCAGCAGTGGGGACGGGACTGGGGGTGAGCAGTTCTTC.

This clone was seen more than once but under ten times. The CDR3 DNA sequence: TGTGCCATCAGACCCGGGACTAGCGAACTCAATGAGCAGTTCTTC. This gives the protein CAIRPGTSELNEQFF. The rearrangement joins TRBV10-3 to TRBJ2-1, with TRBD2 matching 10 bases. Trimming cost V 6 bases and J 6 bases; bases outside gene matches: 8. Germline V gene data show CDR1 as ENHRY and CDR2 as SYGVKD. The CDR3 has 15 residues.

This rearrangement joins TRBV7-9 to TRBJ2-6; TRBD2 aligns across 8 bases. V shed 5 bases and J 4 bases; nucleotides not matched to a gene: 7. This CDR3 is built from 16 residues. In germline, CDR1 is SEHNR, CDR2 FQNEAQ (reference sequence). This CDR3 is CASSPGGGKGANVLTF. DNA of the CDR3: TGTGCCAGCAGCCCCGGGGGGGGCAAGGGGGCCAACGTCCTGACTTTC.

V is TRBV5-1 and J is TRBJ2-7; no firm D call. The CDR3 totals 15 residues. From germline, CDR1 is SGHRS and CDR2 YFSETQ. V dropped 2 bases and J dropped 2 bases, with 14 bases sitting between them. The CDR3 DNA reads TGCGCCAGCAGCTTCTCCGACCTCGGCCCCTACGAGCAGTACTTC. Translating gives CASSFSDLGPYEQYF.

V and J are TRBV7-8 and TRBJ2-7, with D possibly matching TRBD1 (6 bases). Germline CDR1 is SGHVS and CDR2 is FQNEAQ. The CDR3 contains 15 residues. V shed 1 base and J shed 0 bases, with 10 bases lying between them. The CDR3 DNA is TGTGCCAGCAGCTTAGGCGGACAGAGCTCCTACGAGCAGTACTTC. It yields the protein CASSLGGQSSYEQYF.

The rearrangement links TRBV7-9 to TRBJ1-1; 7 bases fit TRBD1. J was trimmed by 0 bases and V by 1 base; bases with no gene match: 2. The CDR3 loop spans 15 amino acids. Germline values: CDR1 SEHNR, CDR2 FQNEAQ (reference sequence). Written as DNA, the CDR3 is TGTGCCAGCAGCTTAGAACAGGGGTTGAACACTGAAGCTTTCTTT. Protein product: CASSLEQGLNTEAFF.

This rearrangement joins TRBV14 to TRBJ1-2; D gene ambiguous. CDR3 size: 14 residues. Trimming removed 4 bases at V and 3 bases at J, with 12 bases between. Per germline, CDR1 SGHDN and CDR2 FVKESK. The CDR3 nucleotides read TGTGCCAGCAGCCCTCGCGGCAGCTACTATGGCTACACCTTC. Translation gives CASSPRGSYYGYTF.